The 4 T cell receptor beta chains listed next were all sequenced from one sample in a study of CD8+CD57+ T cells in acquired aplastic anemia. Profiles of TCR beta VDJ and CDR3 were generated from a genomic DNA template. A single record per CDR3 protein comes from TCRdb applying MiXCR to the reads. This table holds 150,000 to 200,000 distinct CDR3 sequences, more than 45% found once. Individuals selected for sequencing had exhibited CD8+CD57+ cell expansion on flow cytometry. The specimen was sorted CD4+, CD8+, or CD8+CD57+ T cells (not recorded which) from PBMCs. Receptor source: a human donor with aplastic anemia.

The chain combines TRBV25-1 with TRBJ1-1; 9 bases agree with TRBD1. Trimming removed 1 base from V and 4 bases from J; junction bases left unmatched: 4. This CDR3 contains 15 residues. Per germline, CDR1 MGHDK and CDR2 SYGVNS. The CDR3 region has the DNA TGTGCCAGCAGTGAATTCGGGGACAGGGTCACTGAAGCTTTCTTT. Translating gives CASSEFGDRVTEAFF.

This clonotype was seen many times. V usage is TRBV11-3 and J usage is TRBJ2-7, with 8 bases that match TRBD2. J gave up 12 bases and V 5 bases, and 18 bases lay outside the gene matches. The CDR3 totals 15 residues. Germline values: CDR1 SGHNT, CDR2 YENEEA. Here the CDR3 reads CASSPEEVAREGLYF. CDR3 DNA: TGTGCCAGCAGCCCCGAGGAAGTTGCACGGGAGGGCCTGTACTTC.

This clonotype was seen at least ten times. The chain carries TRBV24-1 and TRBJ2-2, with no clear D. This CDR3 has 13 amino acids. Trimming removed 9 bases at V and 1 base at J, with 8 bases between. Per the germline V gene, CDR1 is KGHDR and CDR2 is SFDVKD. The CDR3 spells CATGQENTGELFF. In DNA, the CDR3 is TGTGCCACCGGGCAGGAGAACACCGGGGAGCTGTTTTTT.

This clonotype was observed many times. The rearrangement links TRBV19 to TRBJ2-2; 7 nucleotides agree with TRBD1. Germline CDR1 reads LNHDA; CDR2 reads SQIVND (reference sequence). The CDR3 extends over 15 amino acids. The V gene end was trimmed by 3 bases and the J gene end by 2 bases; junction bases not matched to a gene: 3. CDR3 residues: CASSITGVNTGELFF. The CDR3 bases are TGTGCCAGTAGTATCACAGGGGTAAACACCGGGGAGCTGTTTTTT. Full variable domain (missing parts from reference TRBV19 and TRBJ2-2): DGGITQSPKYLFRKEGQNVTLSCEQNLNHDAMYWYRQDPGQGLRLIYYSQIVNDFQKGDIAEGYSVSREKKESFPLTVTSAQKNPTAFYLCASSITGVNTGELFFGEGSRLTVL.